This TCR beta chain appears in the sequencing data of a study of cytotoxic CD8 clonotypes in ibrutinib-treated CLL. The overall study: Productive templates per sample averaged roughly 230,000; productive rearrangements, 80,000 to 95,000.

Notes on the study in general: Baseline clonality was higher than in age-matched healthy donors and moved in step with circulating CD8+ T-cell counts.

The protocol was immunoSEQ multiplex PCR, while the TCRdb copy is restricted to in-frame clones and leaves out a portion. This sample has approximately 190,000 clones, with roughly 65% found just once. About this clone itself: Its antigen is not identified.

This sequence was found in a human donor with chronic lymphocytic leukemia. Source: PBMCs, taken after 12 months of ibrutinib treatment.

The CDR3 spells CASSIEGGETQYF. The CDR3 region has the DNA TGTGCCAGTAGTATAGAGGGAGGAGAGACCCAGTACTTC. The V and J genes are TRBV19 and TRBJ2-5; D may be TRBD2 (6 bases). The germline V gene encodes CDR1 LNHDA and CDR2 SQIVND (reference sequence). Trimming took off 0 bases at V and 4 bases at J, with 6 bases between the two ends. This CDR3 has 13 amino acids.